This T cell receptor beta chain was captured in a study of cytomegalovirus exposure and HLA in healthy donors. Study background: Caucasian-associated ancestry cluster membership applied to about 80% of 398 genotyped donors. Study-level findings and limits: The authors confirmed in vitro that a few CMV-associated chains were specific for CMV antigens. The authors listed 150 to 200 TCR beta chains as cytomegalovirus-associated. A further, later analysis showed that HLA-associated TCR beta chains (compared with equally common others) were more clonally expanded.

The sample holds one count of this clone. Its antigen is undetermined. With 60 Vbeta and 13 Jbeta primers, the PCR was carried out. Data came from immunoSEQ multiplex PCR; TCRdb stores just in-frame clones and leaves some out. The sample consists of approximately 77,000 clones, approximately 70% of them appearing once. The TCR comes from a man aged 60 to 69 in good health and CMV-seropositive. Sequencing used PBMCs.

The CDR3 coding sequence is TGTGCCAGCAGCGTAGACGGGAGGAGGACAGATACGCAGTATTTT. Translating gives CASSVDGRRTDTQYF. The chain carries TRBV9 and TRBJ2-3; 7 nucleotides agree with TRBD2. Trimming cost V 0 bases and J 3 bases; bases outside gene matches: 4. Germline loops: CDR1 SGDLS, CDR2 YYNGEE. The CDR3 covers 15 residues.